A single sample gave rise to the 29 T cell receptor beta chains below, sequenced in a study of siplizumab effects on memory and regulatory T cells (dated 2019 in TCRdb). Receptor amplification or capture employed the immunoSEQ multiplex PCR assay. TCRdb re-hosts the immuneACCESS table, in-frame sequences only. Its copies lack some clones; in the studies checked, an unresolved V gene accounts for under half of them, and the cause for the rest is not known. This sample gives about 110,000 clones in total; about 92% of them show up just once. Around 0.73% of the sample is taken by the ten largest. The sequenced material came from Tregs sorted from blood. Every receptor here comes from a human donor in good health.

The CDR3 bases are TGTGCCAGCAGCTTAAAGGCAGTACAAGAGACCCAGTACTTC. Protein sequence: CASSLKAVQETQYF. The gene calls are TRBV7-2 and TRBJ2-5; unclear D gene. From germline, CDR1 is SGHTA and CDR2 FQGNSA. The germline V and J ends were trimmed by 2 bases and 2 bases, with 9 bases remaining between them. The CDR3 sequence is 14 residues long.

The rearrangement joins TRBV15 to TRBJ2-1; D might be TRBD1 (6 bases). The germline V and J ends were trimmed by 8 bases and 3 bases, with 17 bases remaining between them. The CDR3 has 15 residues. Germline-derived CDR1 and CDR2 are LNHNV and YYDKDF (reference sequence). CDR3 residues: CATGGEQGLYNEQFF. CDR3 coding DNA: TGTGCCACCGGGGGCGAACAGGGTCTCTACAATGAGCAGTTCTTC. The entire variable domain, with the rest obtained from reference TRBV15 and TRBJ2-1, is as follows: DAMVIQNPRYQVTQFGKPVTLSCSQTLNHNVMYWYQQKSSQAPKLLFHYYDKDFNNEADTPDNFQSRRPNTSFCFLDIRSPGLGDTAMYLCATGGEQGLYNEQFFGPGTRLTVL.

The V gene is TRBV18, the J gene TRBJ2-5; D gene unclear. CDR1 is KGHSH, CDR2 LQKENI, per germline. V lost 3 bases and J 2 bases, leaving 19 bases between the germline ends. CDR3 size: 17 residues. The CDR3 region is CASSPQALLSLQETQYF. The CDR3 DNA sequence: TGTGCCAGCTCACCTCAGGCTCTCCTTTCTCTACAAGAGACCCAGTACTTC. Full variable domain (missing parts from reference TRBV18 and TRBJ2-5): NAGVMQNPRHLVRRRGQEARLRCSPMKGHSHVYWYRQLPEEGLKFMVYLQKENIIDESGMPKERFSAEFPKEGPSILRIQQVVRGDSAAYFCASSPQALLSLQETQYFGPGTRLLVL.

CDR3 in DNA: TGTGCCAGCAGTCGGGACCGGAATAGCAATCAGCCCCAGCATTTT. It is translated as CASSRDRNSNQPQHF. This chain connects TRBV6-5 to TRBJ1-5; TRBD1 is a possible D gene (5 bases). CDR1 MNHEY and CDR2 SVGAGI come from the germline V gene. The CDR3 length is 15 residues. V shed 5 bases and J shed 0 bases, with 11 bases lying between them.

The gene calls are TRBV20-1 and TRBJ1-2, with D possibly matching TRBD1 (5 bases). Germline assignment: CDR1 DFQATT and CDR2 SNEGSKA (reference sequence). V lost 4 bases, J lost 8 bases, and 11 bases lay in between. CDR3 length equals 11 residues. CDR3 nucleotides: TGCAGTGCTACTGTTGGGGGGGGCTACACCTTC. Its translation is CSATVGGGYTF.

This clone was picked up a small number of times. The rearrangement joins TRBV2 to TRBJ2-1; D is ambiguous. The CDR3 consists of 11 residues. V dropped 6 bases and J dropped 5 bases, with 5 bases sitting between them. CDR1 and CDR2 from the germline V gene are SNHLY and FYNNEI. CDR3 bases: TGTGCCAGCAGGGTCCACAATGAGCAGTTCTTC. As protein: CASRVHNEQFF.

The rearrangement links TRBV19 to TRBJ2-2; TRBD2 matches 9 bases. The CDR3 has 13 residues. Germline V gene data show CDR1 as LNHDA and CDR2 as SQIVND (reference sequence). The CDR3 region has the DNA TGTGGGGCCAGGCGGGAGGGCCGTGGGGAGCTGTTTTTT. It codes for CGARREGRGELFF. The whole variable domain, remainder taken from reference TRBV19 and TRBJ2-2, is DGGITQSPKYLFRKEGQNVTLSCEQNLNHDAMYWYRQDPGQGLRLIYYSQIVNDFQKGDIAEGYSVSREKKESFPLTVTSAQKNPTAFYLCGARREGRGELFFGEGSRLTVL.

V and J are TRBV6-1 and TRBJ2-4, with 8 nucleotides matching TRBD2. Germline V gene sequence: CDR1 MNHNS, CDR2 SASEGT. The ends lost 4 bases at V and 8 bases at J; junction bases unmatched: 10. The CDR3 has 15 amino acids. In nucleotides, the CDR3 is TGTGCCAGCAGTGTGGGAGCGGGAGATTTCGACATTCAGTACTTC. The encoded protein is CASSVGAGDFDIQYF.

J is TRBJ1-6 and V is TRBV5-6; D is perhaps TRBD1 (6 bases). Trimming removed 4 bases at V and 9 bases at J, with 11 bases between. CDR3 size: 13 residues. Germline CDR1 SGHDT, CDR2 YYEEEE. In DNA form, the CDR3 reads TGTGCCAGCAGCGAAATCAGGGGTTCACCCCTCCACTTT. This gives the protein CASSEIRGSPLHF.

The V gene is TRBV18, the J gene TRBJ2-5; 8 bases map to TRBD2. The CDR3 consists of 16 residues. Germline V gives CDR1 KGHSH, CDR2 LQKENI. V dropped 6 bases and J dropped 7; count of bases not matched to a gene: 16. The CDR3 loop reads CASSPTRLSGRGTQYF. Here the CDR3 DNA reads TGTGCCAGCTCCCCAACTAGGCTGAGCGGGAGAGGGACCCAGTACTTC.

Notes on this clone: This CDR3 fails to terminate in the conserved phenylalanine or tryptophan, so it likely reflects a read error. Because the CDR3's place on the DNA is in doubt, the DNA is left out and the CDR3 is given as listed by TCRdb. This chain uses TRBV9 with TRBJ2-3; TRBD2 is the table's D call, not checked against the DNA. Per germline, CDR1 SGDLS and CDR2 YYNGEE. The CDR3 is made up of 14 amino acids, end residues included. Here the CDR3 reads CASSVRSQREEGRV.

This clone appeared a single time. This sequence joins TRBV19 and TRBJ1-2; TRBD1 might be the D (5 bases). V dropped 4 bases and J dropped 0 bases, with 18 bases sitting between them. The CDR3 contains 17 residues. Germline-derived CDR1 and CDR2 are LNHDA and SQIVND (reference sequence). The chain's CDR3 is CASSSPRAGGANYGYTF. In DNA, the CDR3 is TGTGCCAGTAGTAGCCCCAGGGCCGGGGGAGCTAACTATGGCTACACCTTC.

The chain couples TRBV5-4 to TRBJ2-1; 11 bases map to TRBD2. There are 15 residues in the CDR3. V lost 2 bases, J lost 7 bases, and 5 bases stayed unmatched. CDR1 SGHNT and CDR2 YYREEE come from the germline V gene (reference sequence). CDR3 bases: TGTGCCAGCAGCTTCCCACTAGCGGGAGAAAATGAGCAGTTCTTC. It yields the protein CASSFPLAGENEQFF.

V gene TRBV7-8 combines with J gene TRBJ1-1; 7 bases map to TRBD1. The trim removed 5 bases at V and 6 bases at J, leaving 9 bases unmatched. The CDR3 loop spans 14 amino acids. Per the germline V gene, CDR1 is SGHVS and CDR2 is FQNEAQ. The CDR3 loop is CASSPTRGDPEAFF. The CDR3 DNA reads as TGTGCCAGCAGCCCTACCAGGGGGGACCCTGAAGCTTTCTTT.

This chain joins TRBV6-1 and TRBJ2-7, with 9 positions matching TRBD2. This CDR3 region has 19 residues. The germline CDR1 and CDR2 sequences are MNHNS and SASEGT. With 0 bases clipped from V and 0 bases from J, the junction kept 12 bases outside the gene matches. The CDR3 here is CASSEAWASGIPSSYEQYF. For the CDR3, the DNA is TGTGCCAGCAGTGAAGCTTGGGCTAGCGGGATTCCATCCTCCTACGAGCAGTACTTC.

The CDR3 protein is CASSADRVAGVFF. The CDR3 DNA reads as TGCGCCAGCAGTGCGGACAGGGTGGCGGGGGTCTTCTTT. The rearrangement joins TRBV10-1 to TRBJ1-1; 8 nucleotides align to TRBD1. Trimming took 4 bases from V and 14 from J; bases not matched to a gene: 12. CDR1 and CDR2 (germline): WNHNN, SYGVQD (reference sequence). The CDR3 contains 13 residues.

The gene calls are TRBV5-1 and TRBJ1-2; D unclear. The CDR3 has 12 amino acids. Trimming pared 2 bases from V and 5 bases from J, leaving 7 bases between. Germline CDR1 SGHRS, CDR2 YFSETQ. CDR3 loop: CASSLGQYGYTF. Written as DNA, the CDR3 is TGCGCCAGCAGCTTAGGGCAATATGGCTACACCTTC. The full variable domain, rest sourced from reference TRBV5-1 and TRBJ1-2, is KAGVTQTPRYLIKTRGQQVTLSCSPISGHRSVSWYQQTPGQGLQFLFEYFSETQRNKGNFPGRFSGRQFSNSRSEMNVSTLELGDSALYLCASSLGQYGYTFGSGTRLTVV.

This clone was observed a single time. V gene TRBV6-5 combines with J gene TRBJ1-1, with D unclear. Germline lookup yields CDR1 MNHEY and CDR2 SVGAGI. The CDR3 sequence is 15 residues long. Trimming stripped 4 bases from V and 2 bases from J, with 14 bases between. The CDR3 bases are TGTGCCAGCAGTTTGACCGTTCTAACAAACACTGAAGCTTTCTTT. Its protein is CASSLTVLTNTEAFF.

This chain joins TRBV7-9 and TRBJ2-7; 7 bases are a match to TRBD2. Germline V gene sequence: CDR1 SEHNR, CDR2 FQNEAQ (reference sequence). The CDR3 is 16 residues long. With V trimmed by 4 bases and J by 3 bases, 12 bases remained unmatched. CDR3 coding DNA: TGTGCCAGCAGCTCCACCCAAACAGCGGGGTACTACGAGCAGTACTTC. As protein: CASSSTQTAGYYEQYF.

The V and J genes are TRBV15 and TRBJ2-3; either TRBD1 or TRBD2 may supply D (5 bases each). V shed 7 bases and J shed 11 bases, with 22 bases lying between them. The CDR3 spans 14 residues. CDR1 and CDR2 (germline): LNHNV, YYDKDF (reference sequence). The CDR3 coding sequence is TGTGCCACCAACCGGGACCCACAAGCGGTCAGGCAGTATTTT. This gives the protein CATNRDPQAVRQYF.

CDR3 sequence: CASSLGQGSFGGYTF. Here the CDR3 DNA reads TGTGCCAGCTCACTGGGACAGGGAAGTTTTGGAGGCTACACCTTC. V gene TRBV18 combines with J gene TRBJ1-2; 9 nucleotides agree with TRBD1. Looked up from germline, CDR1 is KGHSH and CDR2 is LQKENI. The CDR3 is made up of 15 amino acids. V shed 4 bases, J shed 8 bases, and the junction held 11 bases outside the gene matches. Full variable domain (outside the CDR3, taken from reference TRBV18 and TRBJ1-2): NAGVMQNPRHLVRRRGQEARLRCSPMKGHSHVYWYRQLPEEGLKFMVYLQKENIIDESGMPKERFSAEFPKEGPSILRIQQVVRGDSAAYFCASSLGQGSFGGYTFGSGTRLTVV.

The V and J genes are TRBV7-9 and TRBJ2-7, with 9 bases lining up with TRBD2. Unmatched junction bases numbered 7, after V lost 5 bases and J lost 5 bases. CDR3 length: 14 amino acids. Germline-derived CDR1 and CDR2 are SEHNR and FQNEAQ (reference sequence). CDR3: CASSPGLARNEQYF. The CDR3 DNA reads as TGTGCCAGCAGCCCGGGACTAGCAAGGAACGAGCAGTACTTC.

V is TRBV5-1 and J is TRBJ2-4, with D perhaps TRBD2 (6 bases). Germline loops: CDR1 SGHRS, CDR2 YFSETQ. The CDR3 is 17 amino acids. V dropped 4 bases and J dropped 4 bases, with 21 bases sitting between them. CDR3 in amino acids: CASSRVTGDWRKNIQYF. CDR3 in DNA: TGCGCCAGCAGCCGGGTGACGGGAGACTGGCGGAAAAACATTCAGTACTTC.

The V gene is TRBV6-5, the J gene TRBJ1-6; D unresolved. The CDR3 sequence is 15 residues long. V was pared by 6 bases and J by 6 bases, with 15 bases between. CDR1 is MNHEY, CDR2 SVGAGI, per germline. The DNA for the CDR3 is TGTGCCAGCAGGGAGACCCAGGTCCTTAATTCACCCCTCCACTTT. It yields the protein CASRETQVLNSPLHF.

This chain joins TRBV5-1 and TRBJ2-2; the match to TRBD1 covers 7 bases. The CDR3 length is 14 residues. Trimming cost V 0 bases and J 6 bases; bases outside gene matches: 2. Germline loops: CDR1 SGHRS, CDR2 YFSETQ. The CDR3 spells CASSLGQGSGELFF. For the CDR3, the DNA is TGCGCCAGCAGCTTGGGACAGGGTTCCGGGGAGCTGTTTTTT.

This clone was counted a single time. This chain links TRBV7-9 with TRBJ2-5; weak D call: TRBD1 (6 bases). This CDR3 comprises 15 residues. The V gene's germline CDR1 is SEHNR and CDR2 FQNEAQ (reference sequence). V was shortened by 6 bases and J by 3 bases, with 17 bases between the two germline ends. The DNA for the CDR3 is TGTGCCAGCAGTCAAATAACGGGACATAAAGAGACCCAGTACTTC. Residues: CASSQITGHKETQYF.

The chain uses TRBV5-1 and TRBJ2-1, with 10 bases lining up with TRBD1. Germline values: CDR1 SGHRS, CDR2 YFSETQ. This CDR3 spans 15 amino acids. Germline trimming cut 4 bases from V and 10 bases from J; bases unmatched to any gene: 11. In DNA form, the CDR3 reads TGCGCCAGCAGCCCGGACAGGGGGATGGCCTTAGAGCAGTTCTTC. It codes for CASSPDRGMALEQFF.

The CDR3 region is CASRPRVRYGYTF. In DNA, the CDR3 is TGTGCCAGCAGACCTAGGGTCCGGTATGGCTACACCTTC. The chain is built from TRBV6-5 and TRBJ1-2; D gene uncertain. Germline loops: CDR1 MNHEY, CDR2 SVGAGI. The CDR3 contains 13 residues. With 6 bases removed from V and 5 bases from J, the gap between germline ends came to 13 bases.

The chain joins TRBV5-1 to TRBJ2-2; D is tentatively TRBD1 or TRBD2 (5 bases each). Between the trimmed V and J ends, which lost 3 bases and 0 bases, there was a span of 12 bases. The CDR3 totals 16 residues. Germline V gives CDR1 SGHRS, CDR2 YFSETQ. The CDR3 here is CASSWTWGPNTGELFF. DNA for the CDR3: TGCGCCAGCAGCTGGACCTGGGGACCGAACACCGGGGAGCTGTTTTTT.